The clone carrying this T cell receptor (beta chain) was seen more than once but under ten times. The data stem from a study of blood T cell repertoires in COVID-19. Study background: The United States, Italy and Spain provided the acute and convalescent COVID-19 samples. The analysed material was cDNA or gDNA that came from T cells, B-cell-depleted T cells, or PBMCs.

Authors' processing steps: Quantification of nucleated cells was approximated via reference gene primer amplification. The table came from immunoSEQ multiplex PCR; TCRdb's copy has only in-frame clones and leaves some out. V, J and clone size are taken as reported in that table, and D and trimming were inferred from the DNA itself. The profile shows about 80,000 clones, 75% to 85% of them singletons. The CDR3 consists of 14 residues. In germline, CDR1 is SEHNR, CDR2 FQNEAQ (reference sequence). Trimming took off 6 bases at V and 5 bases at J, with 11 bases between the two ends. The chain has TRBV7-9 and TRBJ1-6; D is possibly TRBD1 (5 bases). This TCR was sampled from a human donor in a cohort sampled during active COVID-19. The sequenced material came from peripheral blood. The CDR3 coding sequence is TGTGCCAGCAGTGTAGGGGCAGATAATTCACCCCTCCACTTT. Its translation is CASSVGADNSPLHF.